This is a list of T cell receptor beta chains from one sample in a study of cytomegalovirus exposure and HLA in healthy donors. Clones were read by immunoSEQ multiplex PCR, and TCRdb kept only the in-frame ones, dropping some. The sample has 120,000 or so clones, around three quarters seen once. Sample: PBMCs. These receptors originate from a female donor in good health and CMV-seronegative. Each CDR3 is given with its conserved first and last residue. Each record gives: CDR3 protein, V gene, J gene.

cdr3_aa: CASSSTTAGNTIYF; v_call: TRBV11-3; j_call: TRBJ1-3
cdr3_aa: CASSLSSMVNEKLFF; v_call: TRBV7-2; j_call: TRBJ1-4
cdr3_aa: CASSLAGLGRGSWDEQYF; v_call: TRBV5-4; j_call: TRBJ2-7
cdr3_aa: CASSYRTGSKQPQHF; v_call: TRBV19; j_call: TRBJ1-5
cdr3_aa: CASSYGVDSSYEQYF; v_call: TRBV5-5; j_call: TRBJ2-7
cdr3_aa: CSSSLEGRGGAFF; v_call: TRBV7-9; j_call: TRBJ1-1
cdr3_aa: CASSARQGSVVYGYTF; v_call: TRBV7-9; j_call: TRBJ1-2
cdr3_aa: CASSYPRHTLGTDTQYF; v_call: TRBV11-1; j_call: TRBJ2-3
cdr3_aa: CASSLGAGTYNEQFF; v_call: TRBV5-6; j_call: TRBJ2-1
cdr3_aa: CASSLVVALEAFF; v_call: TRBV11-3; j_call: TRBJ1-1
cdr3_aa: CASSPAIGGRETEAFF; v_call: TRBV28; j_call: TRBJ1-1
cdr3_aa: CASSYQGGTDTQYF; v_call: TRBV5-6; j_call: TRBJ2-3
cdr3_aa: CASSLSVTTGEQFF; v_call: TRBV7-3; j_call: TRBJ2-1
cdr3_aa: CASREAGEKLFF; v_call: TRBV10-2; j_call: TRBJ1-4
cdr3_aa: CASSSGEGYGYTF; v_call: TRBV7-3; j_call: TRBJ1-2
cdr3_aa: CASSRDSGLSYNEQFF; v_call: TRBV11-3; j_call: TRBJ2-1
cdr3_aa: CASSSELVMGGYTF; v_call: TRBV7-9; j_call: TRBJ1-2